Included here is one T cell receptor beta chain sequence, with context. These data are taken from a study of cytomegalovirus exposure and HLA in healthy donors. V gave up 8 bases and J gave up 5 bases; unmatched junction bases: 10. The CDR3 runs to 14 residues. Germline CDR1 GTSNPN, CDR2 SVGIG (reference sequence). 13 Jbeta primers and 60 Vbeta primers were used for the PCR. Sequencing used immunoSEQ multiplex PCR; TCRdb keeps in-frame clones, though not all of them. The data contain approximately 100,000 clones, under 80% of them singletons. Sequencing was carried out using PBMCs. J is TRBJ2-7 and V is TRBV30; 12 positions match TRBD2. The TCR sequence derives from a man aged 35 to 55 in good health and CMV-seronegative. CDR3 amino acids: CAGGALAGGDEQYF. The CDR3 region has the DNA TGTGCCGGGGGGGCCCTAGCGGGGGGGGACGAGCAGTACTTC.